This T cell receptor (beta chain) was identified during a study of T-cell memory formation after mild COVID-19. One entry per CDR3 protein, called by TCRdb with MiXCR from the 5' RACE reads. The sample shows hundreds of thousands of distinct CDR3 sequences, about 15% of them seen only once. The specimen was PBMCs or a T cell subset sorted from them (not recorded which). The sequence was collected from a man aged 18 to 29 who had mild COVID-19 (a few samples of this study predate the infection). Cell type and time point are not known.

CDR3 in amino acids: CATSSHPRTEGGSNEKLFF. In DNA form, the CDR3 reads TGTGCCACCAGCAGCCACCCACGGACAGAGGGGGGTTCTAATGAAAAACTGTTTTTT. The V gene is TRBV15, the J gene TRBJ1-4; D possibly corresponds to TRBD1 (6 bases). CDR1 and CDR2 (germline): LNHNV, YYDKDF (reference sequence). V dropped 3 bases and J dropped 3 bases, with 23 bases sitting between them. The CDR3 is 19 amino acids.